These 21 T cell receptor beta chains originate from one sample sequenced in a study of CD8+CD57+ T cells in acquired aplastic anemia. Whoever was chosen for sequencing had shown CD8+CD57+ cell expansion by flow cytometry. The TCR beta profiling, which covered VDJ combination and CDR3 sequence, was carried out using genomic DNA as the template. From the reads, TCRdb called clonotypes with MiXCR, one entry per CDR3 protein. The sample consists of about 470,000 distinct CDR3 sequences, less than 35% of them appearing once. The specimen was sorted CD4+, CD8+, or CD8+CD57+ T cells (not recorded which) from PBMCs. The source is a human donor with aplastic anemia.

As to this clonotype: Germline is not matched at one junction end, which may reflect a read error. This chain links TRBV10-3 with TRBJ1-6; TRBD1 matches at 9 bases. This CDR3 has 14 residues. CDR1 and CDR2 (germline): ENHRY, SYGVKD. The CDR3 region is CASRGQGDNSPLRF. In nucleotides, the CDR3 is TGTGCCAGCAGGGGACAGGGAGATAATTCACCCCTCCGCTTT.

This clonotype was picked up many times. The chain is built from TRBV14 and TRBJ1-6; the D gene is possibly TRBD1 (5 bases). The germline V gene encodes CDR1 SGHDN and CDR2 FVKESK. Trimming pared 1 base from V and 6 bases from J, leaving 13 bases between. The CDR3 spans 16 residues. The CDR3 spells CASSQAQGLTNSPLHF. In nucleotides, the CDR3 is TGTGCCAGCAGCCAAGCGCAGGGCTTAACTAATTCACCCCTCCACTTT.

This clonotype has ten or more counts. This chain joins TRBV15 and TRBJ2-1; weak D call: TRBD2 (6 bases). Germline V gives CDR1 LNHNV, CDR2 YYDKDF (reference sequence). CDR3 length equals 16 residues. The V and J ends lost 0 bases and 7 bases respectively, with 16 bases between them. CDR3 amino acids: CATSRDRSVGGNEQFF. CDR3 coding DNA: TGTGCCACCAGCAGAGACCGGTCCGTGGGGGGTAATGAGCAGTTCTTC.

J is TRBJ1-2 and V is TRBV20-1; D is unclear. Per germline, CDR1 DFQATT and CDR2 SNEGSKA (reference sequence). CDR3 size: 12 residues. Trimming removed 4 bases from V and 8 bases from J, with 14 bases in between. CDR3 bases: TGCAGTGCTACACTCGAGAGGTTGGGCTACACCTTC. Amino acids: CSATLERLGYTF.

This chain connects TRBV14 to TRBJ1-6, with D perhaps matching TRBD1 (5 bases). Trimming removed 1 base from V and 10 bases from J, with 11 bases in between. Germline CDR1 is SGHDN and CDR2 is FVKESK. The CDR3 length is 14 residues. CDR3 DNA: TGTGCCAGCAGCCAAGGGGGGTCCCAGTCACCCCTCCACTTT. This gives the protein CASSQGGSQSPLHF.

This clonotype was observed a few times. The junction shows a germline mismatch at one end, possibly a read error. V is TRBV7-9 and J is TRBJ2-7; TRBD1 agrees at 9 bases. There are 14 residues in the CDR3. The V gene's germline CDR1 is SEHNR and CDR2 FQNEAQ (reference sequence). For the CDR3, the DNA is TGTTCCAGCAGCTTGGACGGGACAGGGAGTGAGCAGTACTTC. Translated: CSSSLDGTGSEQYF.

This clonotype has more than one count but fewer than ten. This chain connects TRBV29-1 to TRBJ2-7; D unclear. Germline V gene lookup returns CDR1 SQVTM and CDR2 ANQGSEA. Between the trimmed V and J ends, which lost 3 bases and 1 base, there was a span of 13 bases. This CDR3 comprises 14 residues. The CDR3 region is CSVDGSKWSYEQYF. The CDR3 DNA reads as TGCAGCGTTGACGGCTCCAAGTGGTCCTACGAGCAGTACTTC.

The chain is built from TRBV24-1 and TRBJ1-2; no reliable D call. The V and J ends lost 5 bases and 5 bases respectively, with 11 bases between them. Germline assignment: CDR1 KGHDR and CDR2 SFDVKD. The CDR3 has 13 amino acids. The CDR3 DNA sequence: TGTGCCACCAGTGGAGGACTGACTTATGGCTACACCTTC. Encoded protein: CATSGGLTYGYTF.

This clonotype was detected ten times or more. The chain uses TRBV2 and TRBJ2-7; D is possibly TRBD2 (5 bases). Germline loops: CDR1 SNHLY, CDR2 FYNNEI. V was cut by 10 bases and J by 4 bases, with 17 bases left in between. The CDR3 spans 13 residues. CDR3 loop: CATQWTGSYEQYF. CDR3 nucleotides: TGTGCCACTCAATGGACGGGGTCTTACGAGCAGTACTTC.

This clonotype was seen a handful of times. This sequence joins TRBV4-3 and TRBJ2-1; 9 bases fit TRBD2. This CDR3 is built from 14 residues. Trimming took 3 bases from V and 5 from J; bases not matched to a gene: 2. Germline V gene data show CDR1 as LGHNA and CDR2 as YSLEER. CDR3: CASSHLAGNNEQFF. CDR3 in DNA: TGCGCCAGCAGCCATCTAGCGGGGAACAATGAGCAGTTCTTC.

The chain employs TRBV6-5 and TRBJ1-1; D unclear. Trimming cost V 2 bases and J 2 bases, with 9 bases left between them. CDR1 and CDR2 (germline): MNHEY, SVGAGI. The CDR3 has 14 amino acids. Here the CDR3 DNA reads TGTGCCAGCAGTTACCGTTCCAGTAACACTGAAGCTTTCTTT. This translates into CASSYRSSNTEAFF.

The chain employs TRBV30 and TRBJ1-3, with a tentative D call TRBD1 (5 bases). Trimming left V 3 bases short and J 2 bases short, with 5 bases between. CDR1 and CDR2 (germline): GTSNPN, SVGIG (reference sequence). This CDR3 is 12 amino acids long. CDR3: CAWRGAGNTIYF. The CDR3 bases are TGTGCCTGGAGGGGGGCTGGAAACACCATATATTTT.

This clonotype was detected a few times. The chain recombines TRBV24-1 with TRBJ1-2, with 7 positions matching TRBD1. The J segment lost 5 bases and the V segment lost 5 bases, leaving 4 bases of the junction unmatched. Germline assignment: CDR1 KGHDR and CDR2 SFDVKD. The CDR3 sequence is 13 residues long. The CDR3, as DNA: TGTGCCACCAGTGTTGGGGACAGTTATGGCTACACCTTC. Translation gives CATSVGDSYGYTF.

There are a few counts of this clonotype. J is TRBJ1-4 and V is TRBV4-1; no firm D call. Germline V CDR1 and CDR2: MGHRA, YSYEKL. Trimming left V 1 base short and J 4 bases short, with 10 bases between. This CDR3 spans 15 amino acids. Here the CDR3 reads CASSQVWQDNEKLFF. As DNA, the CDR3 is TGCGCCAGCAGCCAAGTGTGGCAGGATAATGAAAAACTGTTTTTT.

Comment on this clonotype: Because the CDR3 is missing its conserved closing phenylalanine or tryptophan, this is likely a read error. The chain combines TRBV9 with TRBJ1-1; D gene unclear. The CDR3 runs to 14 residues. The ends were cut back, 0 bases at V and 0 bases at J, with 6 bases in the middle. Germline-derived CDR1 and CDR2 are SGDLS and YYNGEE. In nucleotides, the CDR3 is TGTGCCAGCAGCGTAGGTACGGTGAACACTGAAGCTTTCTCT. It specifies CASSVGTVNTEAFS.

This clonotype came up many times. The CDR3 loop is CSAIGGTEAFF. CDR3 coding DNA: TGCAGTGCTATAGGGGGCACTGAAGCTTTCTTT. The chain recombines TRBV20-1 with TRBJ1-1; D is possibly TRBD1 (6 bases). Germline V gives CDR1 DFQATT, CDR2 SNEGSKA (reference sequence). Between the trimmed V and J ends, which lost 4 bases and 4 bases, there was a span of 7 bases. The CDR3 extends over 11 amino acids.

For the CDR3, the DNA is TGTGCCTGGAGTGACCCCACCCTCCACTTT. It encodes CAWSDPTLHF. V gene TRBV30 combines with J gene TRBJ1-6; no reliable D call. The CDR3 loop spans 10 amino acids. The ends were cut back, 1 base at V and 14 bases at J, with 6 bases in the middle. CDR1 is GTSNPN, CDR2 SVGIG, per germline (reference sequence).

This clonotype showed up just once. V is TRBV2 and J is TRBJ2-7, with no clear D. The germline CDR1 and CDR2 sequences are SNHLY and FYNNEI. The CDR3 sequence is 12 residues long. The V and J ends lost 3 bases and 0 bases respectively, with 3 bases between them. Here the CDR3 reads CASSDDSYEQYF. The CDR3 DNA reads as TGTGCCAGCAGTGATGACTCCTACGAGCAGTACTTC.

This chain uses TRBV20-1 with TRBJ2-5; D ambiguous. The CDR3 consists of 13 residues. Trimming shortened V by 0 bases and J by 5 bases, and 10 bases separated the two germline ends. In germline, CDR1 is DFQATT, CDR2 SNEGSKA (reference sequence). The CDR3 region has the DNA TGCAGTGCTAGAGATAGGTTGGCGGAGACCCAGTACTTC. Its translation is CSARDRLAETQYF.

The chain uses TRBV11-2 and TRBJ2-7; 13 nucleotides line up with TRBD2. The CDR3 sequence is 18 residues long. CDR1 is SGHAT and CDR2 is FQNNGV in the germline V gene. After removal of 2 bases from V and 3 bases from J, the junction contained 10 bases not matched to a gene. The CDR3 here is CASSLKVLAGGSHYEQYF. The CDR3 bases are TGTGCCAGCAGCTTAAAAGTACTAGCGGGAGGGAGTCACTACGAGCAGTACTTC.

This clonotype has at least ten counts. This chain uses TRBV6-1 with TRBJ1-6; D is ambiguous. Per the germline V gene, CDR1 is MNHNS and CDR2 is SASEGT. V was shortened by 6 bases and J by 6 bases, with 15 bases between the two germline ends. This CDR3 has 15 residues. The CDR3 nucleotides read TGTGCCAGCAGCCTCGAGGTATTCGGTAATTCACCCCTCCACTTT. Encoded protein: CASSLEVFGNSPLHF.